This is a list of T cell receptor beta chains from one sample in a study of blood T cell repertoires in COVID-19. Profiled with immunoSEQ multiplex PCR; TCRdb holds only in-frame clones, not every one. In the table there are around 250,000 clones, around 83% of which are singletons. The sample consisted of PBMCs or T cells enriched from blood (not recorded which). These receptors all come from a man aged 35 to 55 who had been exposed to COVID-19. CDR3s include the opening cysteine and the closing phenylalanine or tryptophan. Fields, in order: D gene, clone size, J gene, V gene, CDR3 DNA, CDR3 protein. The D gene is left open where the match is weak. Clone size is not always given. Where it is, it says once, few, many or a class for expanded clones.

D: TRBD1
size: -
J: TRBJ1-6
V: TRBV9
DNA: TGTGCCAGCAGCGTAGGAGGACCGGGACAGGGGAATTCACCCCTCCACTTT
CDR3: CASSVGGPGQGNSPLHF

D: -
size: few
J: TRBJ2-7
V: TRBV23-1
DNA: TGCGCCAGCAGTCGCCATCAAATCCCGGTCGAGCAGTACTTC
CDR3: CASSRHQIPVEQYF

D: TRBD2
size: many
J: TRBJ2-5
V: TRBV4-1
DNA: TGCGCCAGCAACCGGAATAGCGGGAGCAGCGAGACCCAGTACTTC
CDR3: CASNRNSGSSETQYF

D: TRBD2
size: -
J: TRBJ2-3
V: TRBV11-3
DNA: TGTGCCAGCAGCTTCGGGACTAGCGGGAGGGCCCCAACAGATACGCAGTATTTT
CDR3: CASSFGTSGRAPTDTQYF

D: TRBD2
size: once
J: TRBJ2-7
V: TRBV6-5
DNA: TGTGCCAGCTCGGAAGGACTAGCGGGAGGGTACGAGCAGTACTTC
CDR3: CASSEGLAGGYEQYF

D: -
size: -
J: TRBJ2-5
V: TRBV3-1/TRBV3-2
DNA: TGTGCCAGCAGCCAAGGGGGGGACCGGGAGACCCAGTACTTC
CDR3: CASSQGGDRETQYF

D: -
size: few
J: TRBJ1-4
V: TRBV9
DNA: TGTGCCAGCAGCGTCAATCAGGGTACTAATGAAAAACTGTTTTTT
CDR3: CASSVNQGTNEKLFF

D: TRBD2
size: -
J: TRBJ2-5
V: TRBV28
DNA: TGTGCCAGCAGTGATCCTGGACTAGCGGAAGAGACCCAGTACTTC
CDR3: CASSDPGLAEETQYF

D: TRBD1
size: -
J: TRBJ1-4
V: TRBV6-5
DNA: TGTGCCAGCAGTTCCAGGGACAGGGGTTGGGGTGAAAAACTGTTTTTT
CDR3: CASSSRDRGWGEKLFF

D: TRBD1
size: -
J: TRBJ2-7
V: TRBV27
DNA: TGTGCCAGCAGCTCCGGGACAGGGGGGTACGAGCAGTACTTC
CDR3: CASSSGTGGYEQYF

D: TRBD2
size: -
J: TRBJ2-4
V: TRBV19
DNA: TGTGCCAGTAGTCTCCTCGCGGGAGTAGTGTACTTC
CDR3: CASSLLAGVVYF

D: -
size: -
J: TRBJ1-1
V: TRBV24-1
DNA: TGTGCCACCAGTGATTTGCAAGAGGGTACTGAAGCTTTCTTT
CDR3: CATSDLQEGTEAFF

D: TRBD1
size: -
J: TRBJ2-7
V: TRBV7-6
DNA: TGTGCCAGCAGCGTACCGGGACAGGTTCCCGAGCAGTACTTC
CDR3: CASSVPGQVPEQYF

D: -
size: -
J: TRBJ2-7
V: TRBV12-3/TRBV12-4
DNA: TGTGCCAGCAGTGTGACAGACTCCTACGAGCAGTACTTC
CDR3: CASSVTDSYEQYF

D: -
size: -
J: TRBJ1-6
V: TRBV3-1/TRBV3-2
DNA: TGTGCCAGCAGCCCCCCGACCTACGGGGTAGAGTCACCCCTCCACTTT
CDR3: CASSPPTYGVESPLHF

D: TRBD1
size: -
J: TRBJ1-2
V: TRBV5-1
DNA: TGCGCCAGCAGCTTGGAAGGGACAGGGTATTATGGCTACACCTTC
CDR3: CASSLEGTGYYGYTF

D: TRBD1
size: -
J: TRBJ1-1
V: TRBV2
DNA: TGTGCCAGCAGCGTAGCGACCGGGACAGGCTTCGGAGAAGCTTTCTTT
CDR3: CASSVATGTGFGEAFF

D: -
size: -
J: TRBJ1-1
V: TRBV29-1
DNA: TGCAGCGTTAAGGACAGGAACACTGAAGCTTTCTTT
CDR3: CSVKDRNTEAFF

D: TRBD1
size: few
J: TRBJ2-1
V: TRBV13
DNA: TGTGCCAGCAGCAAGACAGGGGGCCGTGAGCAGTTCTTC
CDR3: CASSKTGGREQFF

D: TRBD1
size: -
J: TRBJ2-5
V: TRBV6-5
DNA: TGTGCCAGCAGTTGGGGGACAGGGGAGACCCAGTACTTC
CDR3: CASSWGTGETQYF

D: -
size: -
J: TRBJ2-7
V: TRBV2
DNA: TGTGCCAGCAGCCCGGGGGTCTACGAGCAGTACTTC
CDR3: CASSPGVYEQYF

D: TRBD2
size: -
J: TRBJ2-1
V: TRBV6-2/TRBV6-3
DNA: TGTGCCAGCAGTGACACCGGGACTAGCGGCTACAATGAGCAGTTCTTC
CDR3: CASSDTGTSGYNEQFF

D: -
size: once
J: TRBJ1-5
V: TRBV10-1
DNA: TGCGCCAGTACCTTTGCCGGGTTAAGCAATCAGCCCCAGCATTTT
CDR3: CASTFAGLSNQPQHF

D: -
size: -
J: TRBJ2-2
V: TRBV3-1/TRBV3-2
DNA: TGTGCCAGCAGCCAAGGCTACGCCGGGGAGCTGTTTTTT
CDR3: CASSQGYAGELFF

D: TRBD1
size: -
J: TRBJ2-4
V: TRBV7-3
DNA: TGTGCCAGCAGCTTACAGGGGGCGCAGAACATTCAGTACTTC
CDR3: CASSLQGAQNIQYF